These 20 T cell receptor beta chains share one sample of origin, sequenced in a study of immune evolution from preneoplasia to lung adenocarcinoma. The method was immunoSEQ multiplex PCR; TCRdb's version includes in-frame clones alone and lacks a portion of them. The sample contains just over 4,000 clones, about 86% of which appear only once. Sequenced: FFPE minimally invasive lung adenocarcinoma tissue. The receptors were sampled from a person aged 65-85 years with lung adenocarcinoma.

This rearrangement joins TRBV27 to TRBJ2-2, with 7 bases lining up with TRBD1. This CDR3 is 13 amino acids long. Germline loops: CDR1 MNHEY, CDR2 SMNVEV (reference sequence). V shed 5 bases and J 7 bases; nucleotides not matched to a gene: 4. CDR3: CASSRQGVGELFF. In DNA form, the CDR3 reads TGTGCCAGCAGTCGACAGGGTGTCGGGGAGCTGTTTTTT.

This clone showed up just once. The V gene is TRBV27, the J gene TRBJ1-4; TRBD1 is a possible D gene (6 bases). The CDR3 has 13 residues. Trimming stripped 5 bases from V and 5 bases from J, with 9 bases between. Germline assignment: CDR1 MNHEY and CDR2 SMNVEV (reference sequence). The CDR3: CASSGQRNEKLFF. The CDR3, as DNA: TGTGCCAGCAGTGGACAGCGAAATGAAAAACTGTTTTTT. The full variable domain, in which reference TRBV27 and TRBJ1-4 provide the parts outside the CDR3, is EAQVTQNPRYLITVTGKKLTVTCSQNMNHEYMSWYRQDPGLGLRQIYYSMNVEVTDKGDVPEGYKVSRKEKRNFPLILESPSPNQTSLYFCASSGQRNEKLFFGSGTQLSVL.

In this sample, this clone turned up once. The chain links TRBV2 to TRBJ2-4; D gene ambiguous. Per germline, CDR1 SNHLY and CDR2 FYNNEI. The CDR3 sequence is 14 residues long. Trimming removed 3 bases at V and 1 base at J, with 7 bases between. The CDR3 reads CASSDSVAKNIQYF. CDR3 nucleotides: TGTGCCAGCAGTGATTCGGTGGCCAAAAACATTCAGTACTTC.

J is TRBJ2-5 and V is TRBV28; 9 nucleotides align to TRBD2. The germline V gene has CDR1 MDHEN and CDR2 SYDVKM. The CDR3 runs 16 residues. The junction had 6 bases not matched to a gene; V was cut back by 2 bases and J by 2 bases. For the CDR3, the DNA is TGTGCCAGCAGTTTAGTTAGCGGGAGAGGGCAAGAGACCCAGTACTTC. This codes for CASSLVSGRGQETQYF.

V gene TRBV6-6 combines with J gene TRBJ2-5; D is unclear. This CDR3 comprises 14 residues. Germline-derived CDR1 and CDR2 are MNHNY and SVGAGI (reference sequence). V dropped 8 bases and J dropped 1 base, with 14 bases sitting between them. CDR3 in DNA: TGTGCCAGCGAACTCAGTCCCCTCCAAGAGACCCAGTACTTC. Protein product: CASELSPLQETQYF.

The J gene is TRBJ1-6, the V gene TRBV11-2; D gene uncertain. Trimming shortened V by 5 bases and J by 0 bases, and 11 bases separated the two germline ends. Germline CDR1 is SGHAT and CDR2 is FQNNGV. The CDR3 is made up of 16 amino acids. CDR3 protein: CASSAARSSYNSPLHF. The CDR3 DNA follows: TGTGCCAGCAGCGCCGCAAGGAGCTCCTATAATTCACCCCTCCACTTT.

This chain joins TRBV28 and TRBJ1-4; a weak D match, TRBD1 (5 bases). The germline CDR1 and CDR2 sequences are MDHEN and SYDVKM. The V gene lost 3 bases and the J gene lost 7 bases, with 18 bases spanning the gap. The CDR3 spans 16 residues. CDR3 nucleotides: TGTGCCAGCAGTTTTAGGGGTTACATTTCTAGTGAAAAACTGTTTTTT. Translating it yields CASSFRGYISSEKLFF.

The V and J genes are TRBV19 and TRBJ2-6; D is unresolved. This CDR3 region has 17 residues. The V and J ends lost 4 bases and 0 bases respectively, with 13 bases between them. Germline V gene data show CDR1 as LNHDA and CDR2 as SQIVND (reference sequence). This CDR3 is CASSKSWTYSGANVLTF. The CDR3 nucleotides read TGTGCCAGTAGTAAGAGTTGGACCTACTCTGGGGCCAACGTCCTGACTTTC.

V and J are TRBV6-5 and TRBJ1-6, with 8 bases aligning to TRBD1. This CDR3 has 15 amino acids. Trimming cost V 0 bases and J 5 bases; bases outside gene matches: 0. CDR1 and CDR2 (germline): MNHEY, SVGAGI. The CDR3 DNA is TGTGCCAGCAGTTACTCGACAGGGGATAATTCACCCCTCCACTTT. Its protein is CASSYSTGDNSPLHF.

The rearrangement joins TRBV5-1 to TRBJ2-1; D may be TRBD1 (5 bases). The V end was cut by 4 bases, the J end by 2 bases, with 16 bases between. Germline V gives CDR1 SGHRS, CDR2 YFSETQ. This CDR3 contains 16 residues. Here the CDR3 DNA reads TGCGCCAGCAGCGCCCAACAGGTCTCGCCCTACAATGAGCAGTTCTTC. Translated: CASSAQQVSPYNEQFF. Full variable domain (rest looked up from reference TRBV5-1 and TRBJ2-1): KAGVTQTPRYLIKTRGQQVTLSCSPISGHRSVSWYQQTPGQGLQFLFEYFSETQRNKGNFPGRFSGRQFSNSRSEMNVSTLELGDSALYLCASSAQQVSPYNEQFFGPGTRLTVL.

This chain links TRBV6-1 with TRBJ1-2; no clear D gene. V was clipped by 1 base and J by 1 base, with 7 bases between them. The germline gives CDR1 MNHNS, CDR2 SASEGT. The CDR3 contains 14 residues. CDR3 DNA: TGTGCCAGCAGTGAAGAAGGGAGTAACTATGGCTACACCTTC. Protein sequence: CASSEEGSNYGYTF.

V is TRBV18 and J is TRBJ2-7, with unresolved D. The CDR3 sequence is 12 residues long. Trimming removed 3 bases from V and 3 bases from J, with 6 bases in between. Per the germline V gene, CDR1 is KGHSH and CDR2 is LQKENI. The CDR3 DNA reads as TGTGCCAGCTCACCTGTTCGCTACGAGCAGTACTTC. It is translated as CASSPVRYEQYF.

This clone was recorded once. The chain recombines TRBV7-3 with TRBJ1-2; D remains unclear. The CDR3 contains 13 residues. Trimming shortened V by 4 bases and J by 6 bases, and 12 bases separated the two germline ends. Germline V gene data show CDR1 as SGHTA and CDR2 as FQGTGA. The CDR3 is CASSYGNEDGYTF. The CDR3, as DNA: TGTGCCAGCAGCTACGGGAACGAGGATGGCTACACCTTC. The complete variable domain, with remaining parts taken from reference TRBV7-3 and TRBJ1-2, reads GAGVSQTPSNKVTEKGKYVELRCDPISGHTALYWYRQSLGQGPEFLIYFQGTGAADDSGLPNDRFFAVRPEGSVSTLKIQRTERGDSAVYLCASSYGNEDGYTFGSGTRLTVV.

CDR3 bases: TGTGCCAGCAGCCCGGACTCTAGAGGCGCAGATACGCAGTATTTT. Translating it yields CASSPDSRGADTQYF. This rearrangement joins TRBV9 to TRBJ2-3; a weak D match, TRBD2 (5 bases). Germline V gene sequence: CDR1 SGDLS, CDR2 YYNGEE. The V gene lost 4 bases and the J gene lost 4 bases, with 16 bases spanning the gap. The CDR3 is 15 amino acids.

V is TRBV30 and J is TRBJ1-1, with unresolved D. Germline V lookup: CDR1 GTSNPN, CDR2 SVGIG (reference sequence). The V gene lost 3 bases and the J gene lost 4 bases, with 15 bases spanning the gap. The CDR3 sequence is 14 residues long. The CDR3 nucleotides are TGTGCCTGGAGAGAAGGGAGTAGTGGCACTGAAGCTTTCTTT. Translated, it gives CAWREGSSGTEAFF.

CDR3 coding DNA: TGTGCCAGCAGCTTAGTGGCCGGGAGTACAGCTAACTATGGCTACACCTTC. Translated: CASSLVAGSTANYGYTF. The V gene is TRBV7-8, the J gene TRBJ1-2; no definite D call. This CDR3 comprises 17 residues. The V gene lost 1 base and the J gene lost 0 bases, with 15 bases spanning the gap. Germline V CDR1 and CDR2: SGHVS, FQNEAQ.

In this sample, this clone turned up a few times. The V call is TRBV15, the J call TRBJ1-1, with 10 bases identical to TRBD1. V shed 1 base, J shed 5 bases, and the junction held 7 bases outside the gene matches. CDR1 LNHNV and CDR2 YYDKDF come from the germline V gene (reference sequence). The CDR3 totals 16 residues. The DNA of the CDR3 is TGTGCCACCAGCAGAGTCAGTGACAGGGGGCTGACTGAAGCTTTCTTT. This translates into CATSRVSDRGLTEAFF.

V is TRBV6-4 and J is TRBJ1-2, with D tentatively TRBD1 (5 bases). Germline CDR1 is MRHNA and CDR2 is SNTAGT. The CDR3 runs to 15 residues. V lost 6 bases and J 1 base, leaving 15 bases between the germline ends. In DNA, the CDR3 is TGTGCCAGCAGCCTAAATAGGGACGGTAACTATGGCTACACCTTC. It yields the protein CASSLNRDGNYGYTF.

V and J are TRBV19 and TRBJ2-3; D is ambiguous. V was cut by 5 bases and J by 0 bases, with 3 bases left in between. This CDR3 is 12 amino acids long. Germline assignment: CDR1 LNHDA and CDR2 SQIVND (reference sequence). The CDR3 sequence is CASSLSTDTQYF. CDR3 DNA: TGTGCCAGTAGTCTAAGCACAGATACGCAGTATTTT.

This clone was found a few times. The rearrangement uses TRBV19 and TRBJ2-7; TRBD2 matches 7 bases. The CDR3 length is 15 residues. CDR1 and CDR2 (germline): LNHDA, SQIVND (reference sequence). Trimming cost V 3 bases and J 5 bases; bases outside gene matches: 10. As DNA, the CDR3 is TGTGCCAGTAGTATTAGTGGGAGGGCCGACCACGAGCAGTACTTC. Encoded protein: CASSISGRADHEQYF. The entire variable domain, with the rest obtained from reference TRBV19 and TRBJ2-7, is as follows: DGGITQSPKYLFRKEGQNVTLSCEQNLNHDAMYWYRQDPGQGLRLIYYSQIVNDFQKGDIAEGYSVSREKKESFPLTVTSAQKNPTAFYLCASSISGRADHEQYFGPGTRLTVT.